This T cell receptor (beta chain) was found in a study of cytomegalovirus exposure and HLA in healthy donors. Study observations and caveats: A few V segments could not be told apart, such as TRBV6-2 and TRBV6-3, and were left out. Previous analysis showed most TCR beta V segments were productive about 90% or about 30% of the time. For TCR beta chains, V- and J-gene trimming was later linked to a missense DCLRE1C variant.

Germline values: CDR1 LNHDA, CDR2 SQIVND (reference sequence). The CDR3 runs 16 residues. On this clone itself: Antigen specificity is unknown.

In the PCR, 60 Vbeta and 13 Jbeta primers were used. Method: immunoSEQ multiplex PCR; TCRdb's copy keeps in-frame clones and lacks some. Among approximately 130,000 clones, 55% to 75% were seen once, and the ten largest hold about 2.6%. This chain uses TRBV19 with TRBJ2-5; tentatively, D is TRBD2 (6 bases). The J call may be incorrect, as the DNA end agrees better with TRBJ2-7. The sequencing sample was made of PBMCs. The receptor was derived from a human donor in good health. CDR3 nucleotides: TGTGCCAGTAGTATAGGGCCGGGAGCTCCGTCCTACGAGCAGTACTTC. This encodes CASSIGPGAPSYEQYF.